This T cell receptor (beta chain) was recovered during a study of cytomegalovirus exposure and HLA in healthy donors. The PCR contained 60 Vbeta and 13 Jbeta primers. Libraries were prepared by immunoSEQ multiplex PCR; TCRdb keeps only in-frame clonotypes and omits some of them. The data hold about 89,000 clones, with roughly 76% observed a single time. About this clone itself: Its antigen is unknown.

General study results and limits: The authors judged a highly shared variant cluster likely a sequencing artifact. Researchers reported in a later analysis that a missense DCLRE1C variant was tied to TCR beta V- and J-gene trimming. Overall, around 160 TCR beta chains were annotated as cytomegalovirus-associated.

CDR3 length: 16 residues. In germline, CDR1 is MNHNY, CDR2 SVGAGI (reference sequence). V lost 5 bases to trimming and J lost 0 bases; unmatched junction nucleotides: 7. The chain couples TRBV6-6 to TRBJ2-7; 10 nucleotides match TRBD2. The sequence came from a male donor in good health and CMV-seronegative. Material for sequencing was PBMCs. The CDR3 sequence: CASSKVSGGLSYEQYF. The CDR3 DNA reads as TGTGCCAGCAGTAAAGTTAGCGGGGGGCTCTCCTACGAGCAGTACTTC.